Listed here are 32 T cell receptor beta chains from one sample, sequenced in a study of Graves' ophthalmopathy and Graves' hyperthyroidism. RNA transcripts were the source from which TCR beta CDR3 regions were amplified. The first round was an RT-PCR with HTBI primers, and the second round was a multiplex PCR. TCRdb reanalysed the multiplex PCR reads using MiXCR and keeps one entry per CDR3 protein. The profile covers 150,000 or so distinct CDR3 sequences, with 39% appearing a single time and roughly 8.9% taken by the ten largest. The sample comprised peripheral blood. These receptors all stem from a man aged 25 to 40 with Graves' ophthalmopathy.

This clonotype was counted many times. The chain carries TRBV29-1 and TRBJ2-7; 15 bases are a match to TRBD2. This CDR3 comprises 15 residues. Germline CDR1 and CDR2: SQVTM and ANQGSEA. Unmatched junction bases numbered 5, after V lost 4 bases and J lost 4 bases. The CDR3 region is CSVGSGTSGRYEQYF. CDR3 nucleotide sequence: TGCAGCGTTGGATCCGGGACTAGCGGGAGGTACGAGCAGTACTTC.

This clonotype was detected ten times or more. The rearrangement uses TRBV6-2 or TRBV6-3 and TRBJ1-5, with a possible D match to TRBD1 (5 bases). V was shortened by 0 bases and J by 0 bases, with 15 bases between the two germline ends. The CDR3 runs 18 residues. Germline V gene lookup returns CDR1 MNHEY and CDR2 SVGEGT. The CDR3 nucleotides read TGTGCCAGCAGTTACTCTTGGGACGCAGGGTTTAGCAATCAGCCCCAGCATTTT. Its translation: CASSYSWDAGFSNQPQHF.

This clonotype was seen a single time. The chain has TRBV6-9 and TRBJ1-5, with D possibly matching TRBD1 (5 bases). The V and J ends lost 6 bases and 6 bases respectively, with 12 bases between them. Germline V gene sequence: CDR1 MNHGY, CDR2 SVAAGI. The CDR3 spans 13 residues. CDR3 sequence (DNA): TGTGCCAGCAGCGGACATCGAGGTCAGCCCCAGCATTTT. Translated: CASSGHRGQPQHF.

This clonotype has a count of ten or more. The chain joins TRBV6-2 or TRBV6-3 to TRBJ2-7; 9 bases line up with TRBD2. CDR3 length equals 15 residues. V gave up 6 bases and J gave up 0 bases; unmatched junction bases: 6. From germline, CDR1 is MNHEY and CDR2 SVGEGT. The CDR3 DNA follows: TGTGCCAGCAGCTCGACTAGCGGTGTCTCCTACGAGCAGTACTTC. It translates to CASSSTSGVSYEQYF.

This clonotype was seen ten or more times. Its ends do not fully match the called genes, so a read error is possible. The V call is TRBV7-9, the J call TRBJ2-7, with 9 bases matching TRBD1. The germline V gene has CDR1 SEHNR and CDR2 FQNEAQ (reference sequence). The CDR3 runs 13 residues. The CDR3 region has the DNA TGTGCCGGCAGCTCGGACAGGGGCGACGAGCAGTACTTC. This sequence encodes CAGSSDRGDEQYF.

DNA for the CDR3: TGTGCCCCGAAGCCCCCGGGCGCCCGCCTGGATGGCGCTTTCTTT. Translating it yields CAPKPPGARLDGAFF. The chain is built from TRBV6-2 or TRBV6-3 and TRBJ1-1, with D unclear. From germline, CDR1 is MNHEY and CDR2 SVGEGT. The CDR3 covers 15 residues. Trimming pared 11 bases from V and 11 bases from J, leaving 30 bases between.

This clonotype was recorded at least ten times. The genes are TRBV27 and TRBJ2-2; 9 positions agree with TRBD1. Germline CDR1 MNHEY, CDR2 SMNVEV (reference sequence). The junction had 12 bases not matched to a gene; V was cut back by 8 bases and J by 8 bases. This CDR3 has 15 residues. DNA for the CDR3: TGTGCCAGCTCATTTCGAACACAGGGGGCTGGGGAGCTGTTTTTT. Protein product: CASSFRTQGAGELFF.

This clonotype was found many times. V is TRBV12-3 or TRBV12-4 and J is TRBJ1-6; no reliable D call. V lost 7 bases, J lost 9 bases, and 13 bases lay in between. This CDR3 spans 13 amino acids. DNA of the CDR3: TGTGCCAGCAAGACGGAAGATATTTCACCCCTCCACTTT. Translated: CASKTEDISPLHF.

J is TRBJ1-5 and V is TRBV29-1; no definite D call. The germline V gene has CDR1 SQVTM and CDR2 ANQGSEA. This CDR3 is 13 amino acids long. V lost 4 bases to trimming and J lost 0 bases, with 7 bases between them. DNA of the CDR3: TGCAGCGTTGCGGCGGGTAGCAATCAGCCCCAGCATTTT. Protein: CSVAAGSNQPQHF. The full variable domain, its missing parts supplied by reference TRBV29-1 and TRBJ1-5, is SAVISQKPSRDICQRGTSLTIQCQVDSQVTMMFWYRQQPGQSLTLIATANQGSEATYESGFVIDKFPISRPNLTFSTLTVSNMSPEDSSIYLCSVAAGSNQPQHFGDGTRLSIL.

In its sample, this clonotype was seen many times. The genes are TRBV11-1 and TRBJ1-1; D might be TRBD1 (6 bases). This CDR3 contains 16 residues. Germline loops: CDR1 SGHAT, CDR2 FQDESV (reference sequence). Trimming cost V 5 bases and J 3 bases, with 19 bases left between them. CDR3 DNA sequence: TGTGCCAGCAGCACGAGACAGGATTCTGGAGACACTGAAGCTTTCTTT. This sequence encodes CASSTRQDSGDTEAFF.

This clonotype has a count of ten or more. The chain combines TRBV6-2 or TRBV6-3 with TRBJ1-1; D not certain. This CDR3 spans 12 amino acids. Germline-derived CDR1 and CDR2 are MNHEY and SVGEGT. V was clipped by 6 bases and J by 1 base, with 6 bases between them. The DNA for the CDR3 is TGTGCCAGCAGCGAAGGGAACACTGAAGCTTTCTTT. Translating it yields CASSEGNTEAFF.

This clonotype came up many times. This chain uses TRBV12-3 or TRBV12-4 with TRBJ2-2; 11 nucleotides align to TRBD2. The CDR3 spans 15 residues. V lost 2 bases to trimming and J lost 7 bases; unmatched junction nucleotides: 3. The CDR3 DNA sequence: TGTGCCAGCAGTTTACGCCTAGCGGGGGGCGGGGAGCTGTTTTTT. The encoded protein is CASSLRLAGGGELFF.

The genes are TRBV12-3 or TRBV12-4 and TRBJ2-7; D possibly corresponds to TRBD2 (5 bases). Trimming removed 4 bases from V and 3 bases from J, with 13 bases in between. This CDR3 region has 14 residues. Here the CDR3 DNA reads TGTGCCAGCAGTTGGGCGGGCCCCGACTACGAGCAGTACTTC. Translating it yields CASSWAGPDYEQYF.

The chain employs TRBV6-2 or TRBV6-3 and TRBJ1-2, with D perhaps TRBD1 (5 bases). In germline, CDR1 is MNHEY, CDR2 SVGEGT. The CDR3 is 15 amino acids. V lost 7 bases and J 6 bases, leaving 21 bases between the germline ends. The CDR3 DNA sequence: TGTGCCAGCATTAACTCACTGGGACGGTCGAATGGCTACACCTTC. Translation: CASINSLGRSNGYTF.

This clonotype showed up many times. The rearrangement links TRBV19 to TRBJ2-3, with D unclear. This CDR3 contains 13 residues. The germline CDR1 and CDR2 sequences are LNHDA and SQIVND (reference sequence). The V gene lost 7 bases and the J gene lost 6 bases, with 14 bases spanning the gap. The CDR3 bases are TGTGCCAGTACAGACCTCTTTCGGGATACGCAGTATTTT. The encoded protein is CASTDLFRDTQYF.

This chain uses TRBV20-1 with TRBJ2-7; tentatively, D is TRBD2 (6 bases). This CDR3 region has 15 residues. Deletions cut 5 bases from V and 5 bases from J, with 22 bases between. The germline V gene encodes CDR1 DFQATT and CDR2 SNEGSKA (reference sequence). The CDR3 is CSAGDGTGSKDEQYF. DNA for the CDR3: TGCAGTGCTGGGGACGGGACTGGGTCGAAAGACGAGCAGTACTTC.

Only a few counts were recorded for this clonotype. CDR3 protein: CASSFGGSGLGGKQYF. The CDR3 DNA sequence: TGTGCCAGCAGCTTCGGCGGGAGTGGGCTAGGGGGCAAGCAGTACTTC. The rearrangement uses TRBV11-2 and TRBJ2-7; D might be TRBD1 or TRBD2, each matching 7 bases. CDR3 size: 16 residues. Between the trimmed V and J ends, which lost 3 bases and 8 bases, there was a span of 23 bases. CDR1 SGHAT and CDR2 FQNNGV come from the germline V gene.

This clonotype was counted many times. J is TRBJ2-5 and V is TRBV7-2, with 10 positions matching TRBD2. The CDR3 length is 15 residues. CDR1 and CDR2 from the germline V gene are SGHTA and FQGNSA. After removal of 5 bases from V and 3 bases from J, the junction contained 6 bases not matched to a gene. This chain's CDR3 is CASSRELAGEETQYF. The DNA of the CDR3 is TGTGCCAGCAGCAGGGAGCTAGCGGGAGAAGAGACCCAGTACTTC.

The rearrangement uses TRBV6-1 and TRBJ1-1; the D gene is possibly TRBD1 (6 bases). The CDR3 has 12 residues. The germline V and J ends were trimmed by 5 bases and 5 bases, with 9 bases remaining between them. Germline CDR1 is MNHNS and CDR2 is SASEGT. CDR3 region: CASSKQGTEAFF. CDR3 sequence (DNA): TGTGCCAGCAGTAAACAGGGAACTGAAGCTTTCTTT.

This clonotype was found many times. V and J are TRBV29-1 and TRBJ1-2; D possibly corresponds to TRBD1 (6 bases). The V end lost 7 bases, the J end lost 0 bases, and 12 bases lay between the germline ends. CDR3 size: 13 residues. Germline V gene data show CDR1 as SQVTM and CDR2 as ANQGSEA. CDR3 coding DNA: TGCAGCGCCACGGGGGCAACTAACTATGGCTACACCTTC. Translating gives CSATGATNYGYTF.

This clonotype has a count of ten or more. The junction departs from the called germline gene at one end, perhaps through a read error. The chain uses TRBV6-1 and TRBJ1-2, with a weak D call TRBD1 (5 bases). CDR1 and CDR2 (germline): MNHNS, SASEGT. The CDR3 length is 15 residues. The CDR3 coding sequence is TGTGCCAGCAGTGAACGGGGCGGAACTAACTATGGCTGCACCTTC. Translation gives CASSERGGTNYGCTF.

This clonotype was counted ten times or more. This rearrangement joins TRBV20-1 to TRBJ2-7; 8 nucleotides align to TRBD1. Looked up from germline, CDR1 is DFQATT and CDR2 is SNEGSKA (reference sequence). Trimming at V came to 6 bases and at J to 3 bases, leaving 7 bases not matched to a gene. The CDR3 loop spans 13 amino acids. The CDR3 DNA sequence: TGCAGTGCCGAATGGACAGGGCGCTACGAGCAGTACTTC. Its protein is CSAEWTGRYEQYF.

The chain uses TRBV6-2 or TRBV6-3 and TRBJ2-2; perhaps D is TRBD1 or TRBD2 (5 bases each). The length of the CDR3 is 18 residues. V was shortened by 2 bases and J by 0 bases, with 16 bases between the two germline ends. Germline CDR1 reads MNHEY; CDR2 reads SVGEGT. The CDR3 loop is CASSYLYPPGPNTGELFF. CDR3 nucleotide sequence: TGTGCCAGCAGTTACCTCTACCCGCCGGGACCGAACACCGGGGAGCTGTTTTTT.

This clonotype was observed a handful of times. The chain joins TRBV19 to TRBJ2-7, with a possible D match to TRBD2 (5 bases). Trimming shortened V by 2 bases and J by 7 bases, and 12 bases separated the two germline ends. Germline-derived CDR1 and CDR2 are LNHDA and SQIVND (reference sequence). The CDR3 covers 13 residues. As DNA, the CDR3 is TGTGCCAGTAGTATACTGGGTTCGGGGGAGCAGTACTTC. Amino acid sequence: CASSILGSGEQYF.

This chain joins TRBV27 and TRBJ2-7; possibly TRBD2 for D (6 bases). Germline CDR1 is MNHEY and CDR2 is SMNVEV (reference sequence). This CDR3 region has 14 residues. Trimming shortened V by 1 base and J by 2 bases, and 9 bases separated the two germline ends. In nucleotides, the CDR3 is TGTGCCAGCAGTTTATTGGGGGGAGCCTACGAGCAGTACTTC. Protein: CASSLLGGAYEQYF.

This clonotype has at least ten counts. At one of its ends the junction is not consistent with the germline gene, which may arise from a read error. The chain uses TRBV7-9 and TRBJ2-5; the D gene is possibly TRBD1 (5 bases). In germline, CDR1 is SEHNR, CDR2 FQNEAQ (reference sequence). The CDR3 totals 15 residues. The CDR3 coding sequence is TGTGTCAGCAGCTTGAGCAGGGAAACCCAAGAGACCCAGTACTTC. Amino acid sequence: CVSSLSRETQETQYF.

This chain joins TRBV12-3 or TRBV12-4 and TRBJ2-7; D is unresolved. Trimming removed 5 bases from V and 6 bases from J, with 11 bases in between. The CDR3 loop spans 12 amino acids. CDR3 nucleotides: TGTGCCAGCAGTAAGGACCTGAGCGAGCAGTACTTC. This codes for CASSKDLSEQYF.

The sample holds many counts of this clonotype. V and J are TRBV7-3 and TRBJ2-5, with 8 bases matching TRBD2. Germline V gives CDR1 SGHTA, CDR2 FQGTGA. There are 15 residues in the CDR3. The trim removed 3 bases at V and 5 bases at J, leaving 8 bases unmatched. CDR3 loop: CASSFLAGRWETQYF. CDR3 in DNA: TGTGCCAGCAGCTTCTTAGCGGGACGGTGGGAGACCCAGTACTTC.

The rearrangement uses TRBV7-9 and TRBJ2-5; no firm D call. Trimming pared 6 bases from V and 4 bases from J, leaving 15 bases between. Germline V gene lookup returns CDR1 SEHNR and CDR2 FQNEAQ (reference sequence). This CDR3 is 14 amino acids long. As DNA, the CDR3 is TGTGCCAGCAGTTACTCAAGGGAACGAGAGACCCAGTACTTC. It codes for CASSYSRERETQYF.

This clonotype was recorded many times. The chain has TRBV6-1 and TRBJ2-2; the D gene is possibly TRBD1 (6 bases). The CDR3 has 13 amino acids. With 4 bases removed from V and 3 bases from J, the gap between germline ends came to 6 bases. The germline CDR1 and CDR2 sequences are MNHNS and SASEGT. The CDR3 spells CASSGTDTGELFF. The CDR3 DNA is TGTGCCAGCAGTGGGACAGACACCGGGGAGCTGTTTTTT.

This clonotype was counted at least ten times. Germline and junction disagree at one end, which may indicate a read error. V gene TRBV27 combines with J gene TRBJ2-5, with a possible D match to TRBD2 (6 bases). The V gene's germline CDR1 is MNHEY and CDR2 SMNVEV (reference sequence). There are 11 residues in the CDR3. CDR3 sequence (DNA): TGTGCCAGCAGCCCTGGGGGGATTCGATCATTC. This sequence encodes CASSPGGIRSF.

The chain combines TRBV7-9 with TRBJ2-5, with 8 positions matching TRBD1. Germline-derived CDR1 and CDR2 are SEHNR and FQNEAQ (reference sequence). V was clipped by 5 bases and J by 2 bases; unmatched bases: 7. The CDR3 covers 15 residues. The CDR3 loop reads CASSNLDRAQETQYF. CDR3 nucleotide sequence: TGTGCCAGCAGCAACTTGGACAGGGCGCAAGAGACCCAGTACTTC. Full variable domain (remainder filled in from reference TRBV7-9 and TRBJ2-5): DTGVSQNPRHKITKRGQNVTFRCDPISEHNRLYWYRQTLGQGPEFLTYFQNEAQLEKSRLLSDRFSAERPKGSFSTLEIQRTEQGDSAMYLCASSNLDRAQETQYFGPGTRLLVL.